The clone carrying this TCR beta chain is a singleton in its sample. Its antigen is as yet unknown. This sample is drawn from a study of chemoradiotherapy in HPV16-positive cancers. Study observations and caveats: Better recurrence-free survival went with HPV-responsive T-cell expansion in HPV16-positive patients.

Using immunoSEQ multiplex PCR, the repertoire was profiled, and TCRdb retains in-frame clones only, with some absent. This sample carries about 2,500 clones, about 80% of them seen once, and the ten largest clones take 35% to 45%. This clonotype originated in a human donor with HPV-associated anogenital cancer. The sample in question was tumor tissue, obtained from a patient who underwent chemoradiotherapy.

CDR3 coding DNA: TGTGCCAGCAGCTTAGTAATGAACACTGAAGCTTTCTTT. Translation: CASSLVMNTEAFF. The chain joins TRBV7-9 to TRBJ1-1; D is undetermined. The CDR3 extends over 13 amino acids. Germline CDR1 reads SEHNR; CDR2 reads FQNEAQ (reference sequence). V gave up 1 base and J gave up 0 bases, with 3 bases separating them.